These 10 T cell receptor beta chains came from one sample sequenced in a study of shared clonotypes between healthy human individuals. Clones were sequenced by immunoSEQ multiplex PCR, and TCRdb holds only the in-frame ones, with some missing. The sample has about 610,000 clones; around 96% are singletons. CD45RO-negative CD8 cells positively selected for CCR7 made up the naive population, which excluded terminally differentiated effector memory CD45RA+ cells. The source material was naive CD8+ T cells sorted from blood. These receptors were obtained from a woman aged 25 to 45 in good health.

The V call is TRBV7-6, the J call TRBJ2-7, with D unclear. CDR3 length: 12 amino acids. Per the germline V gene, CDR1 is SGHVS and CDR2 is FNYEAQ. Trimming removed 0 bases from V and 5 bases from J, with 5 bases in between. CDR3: CASSLADDEQYF. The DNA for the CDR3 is TGTGCCAGCAGCTTAGCGGACGACGAGCAGTACTTC.

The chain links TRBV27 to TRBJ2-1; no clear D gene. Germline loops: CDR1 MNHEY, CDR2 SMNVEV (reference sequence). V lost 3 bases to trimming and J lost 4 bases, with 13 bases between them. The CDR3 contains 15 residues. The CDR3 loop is CASSFDVGSYNEQFF. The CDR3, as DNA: TGTGCCAGCAGTTTCGATGTGGGGTCTTACAATGAGCAGTTCTTC.

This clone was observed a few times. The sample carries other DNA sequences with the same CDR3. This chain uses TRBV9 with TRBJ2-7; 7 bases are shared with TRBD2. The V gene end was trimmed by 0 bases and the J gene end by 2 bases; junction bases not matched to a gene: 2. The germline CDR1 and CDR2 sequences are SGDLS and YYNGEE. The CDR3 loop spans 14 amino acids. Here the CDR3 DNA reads TGTGCCAGCAGCGTAGGCGGGGGTACCTACGAGCAGTACTTC. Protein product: CASSVGGGTYEQYF. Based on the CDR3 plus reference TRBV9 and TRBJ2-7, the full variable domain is DSGVTQTPKHLITATGQRVTLRCSPRSGDLSVYWYQQSLDQGLQFLIQYYNGEERAKGNILERFSAQQFPDLHSELNLSSLELGDSALYFCASSVGGGTYEQYFGPGTRLTVT.

The CDR3 nucleotides are TGTGCCAGCAGCCAGGCTCTGGGGGGCGATGCGACCGGGGAGCTGTTTTTT. This translates into CASSQALGGDATGELFF. This chain connects TRBV4-2 to TRBJ2-2; D tentatively fits TRBD1 or TRBD2 (6 bases each). CDR3 size: 17 residues. Germline CDR1 reads LGHNA; CDR2 reads YNFKEQ. V lost 3 bases and J lost 5, with 19 bases in between.

This chain's CDR3 is CASSQEPPSWEGSTGELFF. DNA for the CDR3: TGCGCCAGCAGCCAAGAACCCCCTAGCTGGGAGGGTTCCACCGGGGAGCTGTTTTTT. The rearrangement joins TRBV4-1 to TRBJ2-2, with TRBD2 matching 7 bases. The V and J ends lost 0 bases and 4 bases, in that order; junction bases with no gene match: 14. CDR3 length: 19 residues. In germline, CDR1 is MGHRA, CDR2 YSYEKL.

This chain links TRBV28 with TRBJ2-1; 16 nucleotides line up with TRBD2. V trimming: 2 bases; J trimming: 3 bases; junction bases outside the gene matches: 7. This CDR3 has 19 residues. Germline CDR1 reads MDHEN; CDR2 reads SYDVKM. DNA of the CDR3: TGTGCCAGCAGTTTAGTCGGGACTAGCGGGAGGGCCCACTACAATGAGCAGTTCTTC. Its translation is CASSLVGTSGRAHYNEQFF.

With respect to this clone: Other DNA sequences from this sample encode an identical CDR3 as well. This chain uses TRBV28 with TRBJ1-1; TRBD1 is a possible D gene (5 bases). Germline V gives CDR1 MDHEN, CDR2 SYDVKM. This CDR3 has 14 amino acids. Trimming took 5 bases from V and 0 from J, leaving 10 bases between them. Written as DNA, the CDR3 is TGTGCCAGCAGTAGCGGGACCCTGAACACTGAAGCTTTCTTT. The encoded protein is CASSSGTLNTEAFF.

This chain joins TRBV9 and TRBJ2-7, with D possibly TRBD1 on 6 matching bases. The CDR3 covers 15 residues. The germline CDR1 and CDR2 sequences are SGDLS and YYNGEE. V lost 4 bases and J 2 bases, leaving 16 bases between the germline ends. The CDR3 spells CASSHGTPGPYEQYF. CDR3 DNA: TGTGCCAGCAGCCATGGGACACCGGGTCCCTACGAGCAGTACTTC. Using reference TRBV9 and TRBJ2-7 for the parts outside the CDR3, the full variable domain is DSGVTQTPKHLITATGQRVTLRCSPRSGDLSVYWYQQSLDQGLQFLIQYYNGEERAKGNILERFSAQQFPDLHSELNLSSLELGDSALYFCASSHGTPGPYEQYFGPGTRLTVT.

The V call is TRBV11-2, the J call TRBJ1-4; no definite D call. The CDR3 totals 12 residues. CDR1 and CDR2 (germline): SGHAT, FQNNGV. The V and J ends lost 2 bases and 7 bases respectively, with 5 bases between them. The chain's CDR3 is CASSLLREKLFF. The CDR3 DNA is TGTGCCAGCAGCTTACTGCGTGAAAAACTGTTTTTT.

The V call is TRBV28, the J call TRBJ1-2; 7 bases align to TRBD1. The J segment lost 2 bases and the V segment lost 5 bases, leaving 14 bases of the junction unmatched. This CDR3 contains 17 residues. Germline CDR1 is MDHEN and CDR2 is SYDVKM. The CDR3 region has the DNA TGTGCCAGCAGTCCCTACCCCGGGACAGCAGCCAACTATGGCTACACCTTC. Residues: CASSPYPGTAANYGYTF.